A single sample gave rise to the 14 T cell receptor beta chains below, sequenced in a study of cytomegalovirus exposure and HLA in healthy donors. PCR employed 60 Vbeta and 13 Jbeta primers. The table came from immunoSEQ multiplex PCR; TCRdb's copy has only in-frame clones and leaves some out. The repertoire holds approximately 78,000 clones, with approximately 84% as singletons. Source material: PBMCs. These TCRs come from a woman in her forties or fifties in good health and CMV-seronegative.

J is TRBJ1-1 and V is TRBV7-2; TRBD1 agrees at 8 bases. This CDR3 has 14 residues. The V and J ends lost 6 bases and 1 base, in that order; junction bases with no gene match: 4. The V gene's germline CDR1 is SGHTA and CDR2 FQGNSA. CDR3 loop: CASSYRGKNTEAFF. The CDR3 bases are TGTGCCAGCAGTTACAGGGGGAAGAACACTGAAGCTTTCTTT.

The chain combines TRBV6-1 with TRBJ2-7, with D possibly matching TRBD2 (5 bases). CDR1 is MNHNS, CDR2 SASEGT, per germline. V shed 0 bases and J shed 3 bases, with 9 bases lying between them. The CDR3 is 14 amino acids. CDR3 sequence (DNA): TGTGCCAGCAGTGAAGCTGGCGGGTTCTACGAGCAGTACTTC. Protein sequence: CASSEAGGFYEQYF.

The V call is TRBV9, the J call TRBJ2-1; perhaps TRBD1 as D (6 bases). The germline V gene has CDR1 SGDLS and CDR2 YYNGEE. The length of the CDR3 is 18 residues. V was shortened by 0 bases and J by 1 base, with 17 bases between the two germline ends. CDR3: CASSVDLRSQGSYNEQFF. CDR3 DNA: TGTGCCAGCAGCGTAGATCTGCGGAGTCAGGGGTCCTACAATGAGCAGTTCTTC.

The chain couples TRBV11-2 to TRBJ1-4; 7 nucleotides agree with TRBD1. V lost 5 bases to trimming and J lost 0 bases; unmatched junction nucleotides: 6. The CDR3 has 16 residues. Germline CDR1 is SGHAT and CDR2 is FQNNGV. This chain's CDR3 is CASSLTQGATNEKLFF. CDR3 bases: TGTGCCAGCAGCCTGACGCAGGGGGCAACTAATGAAAAACTGTTTTTT. The variable domain in full, with the rest retrieved from reference TRBV11-2 and TRBJ1-4, is EAGVAQSPRYKIIEKRQSVAFWCNPISGHATLYWYQQILGQGPKLLIQFQNNGVVDDSQLPKDRFSAERLKGVDSTLKIQPAKLEDSAVYLCASSLTQGATNEKLFFGSGTQLSVL.

V is TRBV7-6 and J is TRBJ2-5, with 9 nucleotides matching TRBD1. The J call could be wrong; TRBJ2-7 is a better fit for the DNA end. The germline V gene encodes CDR1 SGHVS and CDR2 FNYEAQ. The CDR3 is made up of 16 amino acids. CDR3 nucleotide sequence: TGTGCCAGCAGCTTAGCCGACAGGGGGGTCTCCTACGAGCAGTACTTC. It yields the protein CASSLADRGVSYEQYF.

This chain uses TRBV30 with TRBJ1-2, with TRBD1 matching over 7 bases. This CDR3 comprises 13 residues. Looked up from germline, CDR1 is GTSNPN and CDR2 is SVGIG (reference sequence). Trimming took 3 bases from V and 8 from J; bases not matched to a gene: 9. The CDR3 region is CAWRADRAGGYTF. DNA for the CDR3: TGTGCCTGGAGAGCAGACAGGGCGGGCGGCTACACCTTC. The entire variable domain, with the rest obtained from reference TRBV30 and TRBJ1-2, is as follows: SQTIHQWPATLVQPVGSPLSLECTVEGTSNPNLYWYRQAAGRGLQLLFYSVGIGQISSEVPQNLSASRPQDRQFILSSKKLLLSDSGFYLCAWRADRAGGYTFGSGTRLTVV.

This sequence joins TRBV5-6 and TRBJ2-3; 9 nucleotides agree with TRBD1. V was pared by 2 bases and J by 4 bases, with 11 bases of the junction left unmatched. The CDR3 length is 17 residues. Germline V gene data show CDR1 as SGHDT and CDR2 as YYEEEE. This chain's CDR3 is CASSLLPGQGFPDTQYF. CDR3 coding DNA: TGTGCCAGCAGCTTATTACCGGGACAGGGTTTCCCAGATACGCAGTATTTT.

The chain carries TRBV6-6 and TRBJ1-6, with 11 bases matching TRBD1. J was trimmed by 9 bases and V by 0 bases; bases with no gene match: 4. This CDR3 comprises 16 residues. CDR1 and CDR2 from the germline V gene are MNHNY and SVGAGI (reference sequence). CDR3 DNA sequence: TGTGCCAGCAGTTACTCGGGACAGGGGGTTGGTTCACCCCTCCACTTT. It is translated as CASSYSGQGVGSPLHF.

This clone showed up just a few times. This chain joins TRBV7-9 and TRBJ2-2; possibly TRBD2 for D (6 bases). Deletions cut 5 bases from V and 6 bases from J, with 19 bases between. The CDR3 length is 16 residues. Germline lookup yields CDR1 SEHNR and CDR2 FQNEAQ (reference sequence). CDR3: CASSRRASRVSGELFF. The CDR3 DNA reads TGTGCCAGCAGCCGGAGGGCATCGAGGGTATCCGGGGAGCTGTTTTTT. The full variable domain, rest sourced from reference TRBV7-9 and TRBJ2-2, is DTGVSQNPRHKITKRGQNVTFRCDPISEHNRLYWYRQTLGQGPEFLTYFQNEAQLEKSRLLSDRFSAERPKGSFSTLEIQRTEQGDSAMYLCASSRRASRVSGELFFGEGSRLTVL.

The V gene is TRBV29-1, the J gene TRBJ2-7; TRBD1 agrees at 8 bases. CDR1 SQVTM and CDR2 ANQGSEA come from the germline V gene. The V and J ends lost 3 bases and 2 bases, in that order; junction bases with no gene match: 15. The CDR3 totals 17 residues. The DNA for the CDR3 is TGCAGCGTTGAGTCCCGGTTGACAGGGGAAGGGCCCTACGAGCAGTACTTC. Protein sequence: CSVESRLTGEGPYEQYF.

The chain uses TRBV18 and TRBJ1-2; D remains ambiguous. In germline, CDR1 is KGHSH, CDR2 LQKENI. The CDR3 loop spans 15 amino acids. V was cut by 3 bases and J by 6 bases, with 17 bases left in between. The CDR3 DNA follows: TGTGCCAGCTCACCTCCGTATCGGGGTGGGGATGGCTACACCTTC. This gives the protein CASSPPYRGGDGYTF. Full variable domain (outside the CDR3, taken from reference TRBV18 and TRBJ1-2): NAGVMQNPRHLVRRRGQEARLRCSPMKGHSHVYWYRQLPEEGLKFMVYLQKENIIDESGMPKERFSAEFPKEGPSILRIQQVVRGDSAAYFCASSPPYRGGDGYTFGSGTRLTVV.

The DNA for the CDR3 is TGTGCCAGCAGCCTCACTAGTCTGAGCTCCTACAATGAGCAGTTCTTC. Its translation is CASSLTSLSSYNEQFF. This chain connects TRBV11-3 to TRBJ2-1; TRBD2 is a possible D gene (5 bases). CDR1 SGHNT and CDR2 YENEEA come from the germline V gene. CDR3 length: 16 amino acids. The V end was cut by 5 bases, the J end by 0 bases, with 14 bases between.

This clone appeared a few times. The chain has TRBV5-1 and TRBJ2-3; 11 bases fit TRBD2. V was pared by 0 bases and J by 4 bases, with 4 bases of the junction left unmatched. CDR3 length equals 16 residues. Germline V gene data show CDR1 as SGHRS and CDR2 as YFSETQ. The CDR3 spells CASSLDTSGSSDTQYF. DNA for the CDR3: TGCGCCAGCAGCTTGGATACTAGCGGGAGTTCAGATACGCAGTATTTT.

This chain uses TRBV7-3 with TRBJ1-1; TRBD1 aligns across 11 bases. CDR1 and CDR2 from the germline V gene are SGHTA and FQGTGA. V dropped 5 bases and J dropped 1; count of bases not matched to a gene: 3. The CDR3 is 15 amino acids. In DNA form, the CDR3 reads TGTGCCAGCAGCCGGACAGGGGGCTCGAACACTGAAGCTTTCTTT. Protein: CASSRTGGSNTEAFF.